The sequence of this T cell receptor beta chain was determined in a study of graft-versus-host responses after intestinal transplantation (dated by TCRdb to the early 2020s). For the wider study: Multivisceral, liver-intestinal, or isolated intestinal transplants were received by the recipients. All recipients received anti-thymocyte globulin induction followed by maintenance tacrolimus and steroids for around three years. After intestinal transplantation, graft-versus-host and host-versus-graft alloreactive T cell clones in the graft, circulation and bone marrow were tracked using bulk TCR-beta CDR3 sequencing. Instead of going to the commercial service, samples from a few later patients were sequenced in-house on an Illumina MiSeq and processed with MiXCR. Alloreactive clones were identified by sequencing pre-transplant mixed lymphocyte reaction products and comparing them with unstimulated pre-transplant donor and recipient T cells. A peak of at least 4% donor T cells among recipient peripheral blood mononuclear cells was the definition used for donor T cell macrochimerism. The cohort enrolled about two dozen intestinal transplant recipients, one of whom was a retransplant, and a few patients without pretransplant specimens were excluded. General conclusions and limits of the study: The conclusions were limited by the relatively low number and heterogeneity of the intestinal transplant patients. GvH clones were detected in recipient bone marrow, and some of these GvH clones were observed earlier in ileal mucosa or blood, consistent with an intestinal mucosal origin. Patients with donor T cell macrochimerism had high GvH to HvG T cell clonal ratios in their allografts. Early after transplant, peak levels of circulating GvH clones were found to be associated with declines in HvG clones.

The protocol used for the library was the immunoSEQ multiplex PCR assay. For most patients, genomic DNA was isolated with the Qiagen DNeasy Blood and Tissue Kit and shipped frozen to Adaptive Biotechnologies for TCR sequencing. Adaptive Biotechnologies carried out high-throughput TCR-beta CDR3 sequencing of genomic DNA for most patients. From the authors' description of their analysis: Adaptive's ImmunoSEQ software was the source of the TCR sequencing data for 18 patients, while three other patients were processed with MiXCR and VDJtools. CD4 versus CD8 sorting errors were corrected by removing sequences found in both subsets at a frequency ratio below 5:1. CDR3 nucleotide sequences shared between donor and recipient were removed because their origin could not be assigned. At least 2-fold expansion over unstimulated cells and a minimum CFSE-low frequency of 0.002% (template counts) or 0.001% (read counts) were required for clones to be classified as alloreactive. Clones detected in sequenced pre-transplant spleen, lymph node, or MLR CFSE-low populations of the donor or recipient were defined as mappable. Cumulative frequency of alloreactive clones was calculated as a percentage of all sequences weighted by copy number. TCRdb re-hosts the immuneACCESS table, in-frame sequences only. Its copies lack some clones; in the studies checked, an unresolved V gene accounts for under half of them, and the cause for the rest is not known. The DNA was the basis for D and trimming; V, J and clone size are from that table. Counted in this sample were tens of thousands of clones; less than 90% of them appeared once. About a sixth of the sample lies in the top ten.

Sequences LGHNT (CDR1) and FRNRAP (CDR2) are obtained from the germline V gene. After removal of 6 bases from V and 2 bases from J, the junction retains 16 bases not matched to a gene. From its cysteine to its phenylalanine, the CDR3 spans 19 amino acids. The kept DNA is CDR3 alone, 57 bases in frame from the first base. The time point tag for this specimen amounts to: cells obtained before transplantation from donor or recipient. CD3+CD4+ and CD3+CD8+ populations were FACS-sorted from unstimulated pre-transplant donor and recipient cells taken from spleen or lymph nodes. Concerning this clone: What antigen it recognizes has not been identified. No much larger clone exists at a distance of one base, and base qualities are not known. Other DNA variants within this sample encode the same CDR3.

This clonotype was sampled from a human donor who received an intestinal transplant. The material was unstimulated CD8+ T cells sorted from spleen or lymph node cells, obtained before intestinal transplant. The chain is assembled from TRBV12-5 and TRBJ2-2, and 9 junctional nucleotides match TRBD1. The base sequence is TGTGCTAGTGGGTGGACCACGGACAGGGGAAGGGACAACACCGGGGAGCTGTTTTTT. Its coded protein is CASGWTTDRGRDNTGELFF.